This TCR beta chain was captured in a study of OX40 agonist ivuxolimab in advanced cancers. Measured with immunoSEQ multiplex PCR; TCRdb has only the in-frame clones, and not every one. The sample yields 25,000 to 35,000 clones, under 85% seen once. Study outcomes and limitations: Among T cells, CD8+ cells averaged more expanded clones than CD4+ cells.

Trimming took 5 bases from V and 3 from J, leaving 4 bases between them. Germline assignment: CDR1 SEHNR and CDR2 FQNEAQ (reference sequence). This CDR3 has 11 residues. With baseline, cycle 4 day 1, and cycle 7 day 1 as timepoints, blood was sampled. With regard to this clone: Its antigen is not identified.

The origin of this receptor is an adult with an advanced solid tumor such as melanoma, head and neck, liver or kidney cancer. Sequenced here: CD4+ or CD8+ T cells sorted from blood, sampled in a trial of the OX40 agonist ivuxolimab. The chain uses TRBV7-9 and TRBJ2-5; unclear D gene. This chain's CDR3 is CASSREETQYF. CDR3 DNA: TGTGCCAGCAGCCGGGAAGAGACCCAGTACTTC. The whole variable domain, remainder taken from reference TRBV7-9 and TRBJ2-5, is DTGVSQNPRHKITKRGQNVTFRCDPISEHNRLYWYRQTLGQGPEFLTYFQNEAQLEKSRLLSDRFSAERPKGSFSTLEIQRTEQGDSAMYLCASSREETQYFGPGTRLLVL.